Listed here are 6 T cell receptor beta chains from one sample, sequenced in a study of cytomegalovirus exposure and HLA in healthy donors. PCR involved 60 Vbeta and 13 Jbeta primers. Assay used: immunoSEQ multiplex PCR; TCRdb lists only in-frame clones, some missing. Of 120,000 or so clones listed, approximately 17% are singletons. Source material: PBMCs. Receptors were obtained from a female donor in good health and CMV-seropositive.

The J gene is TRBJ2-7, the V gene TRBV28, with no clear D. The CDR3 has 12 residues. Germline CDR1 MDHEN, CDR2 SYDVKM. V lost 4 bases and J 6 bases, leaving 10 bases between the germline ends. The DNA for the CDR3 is TGTGCCAGCAGTTCCCGGCGGCCCGAGCAGTACTTC. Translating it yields CASSSRRPEQYF.

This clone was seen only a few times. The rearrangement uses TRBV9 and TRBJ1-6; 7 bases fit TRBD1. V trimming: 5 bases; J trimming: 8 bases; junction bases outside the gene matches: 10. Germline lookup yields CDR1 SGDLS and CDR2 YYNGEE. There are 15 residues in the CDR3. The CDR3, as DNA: TGTGCCAGCAGTTCTGACGGACAGGAGTATTCACCCCTCCACTTT. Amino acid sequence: CASSSDGQEYSPLHF.

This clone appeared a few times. CDR3 sequence (DNA): TGTGCCAGCAGTTATTTGGGCGGCACAGATACGCAGTATTTT. Translated: CASSYLGGTDTQYF. The chain carries TRBV27 and TRBJ2-3; D is undetermined. This CDR3 contains 14 residues. V shed 4 bases and J shed 1 base, with 9 bases lying between them. Per the germline V gene, CDR1 is MNHEY and CDR2 is SMNVEV (reference sequence).

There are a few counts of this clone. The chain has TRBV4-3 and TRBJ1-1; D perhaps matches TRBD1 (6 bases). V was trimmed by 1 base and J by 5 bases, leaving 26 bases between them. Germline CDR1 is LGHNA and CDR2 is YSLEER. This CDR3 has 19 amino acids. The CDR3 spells CASSQALSASKGGWTEAFF. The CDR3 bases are TGCGCCAGCAGCCAAGCCCTCTCAGCCTCTAAAGGGGGATGGACTGAAGCTTTCTTT.

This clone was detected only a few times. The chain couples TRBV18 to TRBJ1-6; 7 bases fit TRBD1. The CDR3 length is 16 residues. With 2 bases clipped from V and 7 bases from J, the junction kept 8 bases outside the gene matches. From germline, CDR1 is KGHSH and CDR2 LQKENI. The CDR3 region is CASSPNTGAGNSPLHF. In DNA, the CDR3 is TGTGCCAGCTCACCAAATACAGGGGCAGGGAATTCACCCCTCCACTTT.

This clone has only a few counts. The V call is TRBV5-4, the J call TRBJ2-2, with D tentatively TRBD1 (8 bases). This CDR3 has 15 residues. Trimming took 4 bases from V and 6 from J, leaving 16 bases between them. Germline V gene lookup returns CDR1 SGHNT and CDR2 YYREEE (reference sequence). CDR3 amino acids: CASSADRGGPGELFF. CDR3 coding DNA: TGTGCCAGCAGCGCAGACAGGGGAGGGCCCGGGGAGCTGTTTTTT.